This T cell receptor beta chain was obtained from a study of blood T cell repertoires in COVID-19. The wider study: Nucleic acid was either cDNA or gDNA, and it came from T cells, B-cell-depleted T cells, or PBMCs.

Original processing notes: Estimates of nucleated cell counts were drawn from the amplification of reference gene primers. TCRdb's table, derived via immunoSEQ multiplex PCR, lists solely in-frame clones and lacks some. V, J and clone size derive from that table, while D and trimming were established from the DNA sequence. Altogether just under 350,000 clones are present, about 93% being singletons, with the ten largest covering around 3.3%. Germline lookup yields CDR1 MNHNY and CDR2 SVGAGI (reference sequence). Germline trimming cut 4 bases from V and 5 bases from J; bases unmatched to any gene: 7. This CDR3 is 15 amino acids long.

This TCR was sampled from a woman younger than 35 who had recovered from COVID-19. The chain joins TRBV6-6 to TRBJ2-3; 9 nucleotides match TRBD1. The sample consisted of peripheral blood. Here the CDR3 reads CASSFPGQGRDTQYF. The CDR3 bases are TGTGCCAGCAGTTTCCCGGGACAGGGCAGAGATACGCAGTATTTT.